The 9 T cell receptor beta chains given below trace back to one sample, sequenced in a study of regulatory dendritic cells for organ transplantation. Data came from immunoSEQ multiplex PCR; TCRdb stores just in-frame clones and leaves some out. The data contain about 34,000 clones, about 89% of them singletons. The sequencing sample was made of naive CD4+ T cells from blood. Noted subset: CD45RA+ naive T cells. The receptors here all came from a human donor in good health.

The count of this clone is one. The chain links TRBV29-1 to TRBJ1-2, with a weak D call TRBD1 (5 bases). V shed 4 bases and J shed 0 bases, with 12 bases lying between them. Germline V lookup: CDR1 SQVTM, CDR2 ANQGSEA. The CDR3 contains 14 residues. CDR3 in DNA: TGCAGCGTTGGAGGGACTGAAACTAACTATGGCTACACCTTC. The encoded protein is CSVGGTETNYGYTF.

This rearrangement joins TRBV7-9 to TRBJ1-2; TRBD1 is a possible D gene (5 bases). Germline loops: CDR1 SEHNR, CDR2 FQNEAQ (reference sequence). The germline V and J ends were trimmed by 3 bases and 4 bases, with 12 bases remaining between them. The CDR3 consists of 14 residues. The CDR3 is CASSFFQGPYGYTF. Written as DNA, the CDR3 is TGTGCCAGCAGCTTTTTTCAGGGTCCCTATGGCTACACCTTC.

The chain has TRBV18 and TRBJ1-1; TRBD1 might be the D (5 bases). The V end was cut by 2 bases, the J end by 4 bases, with 11 bases between. There are 14 residues in the CDR3. Germline V gives CDR1 KGHSH, CDR2 LQKENI. Here the CDR3 reads CASSPEQGGTEAFF. For the CDR3, the DNA is TGTGCCAGCTCACCAGAGCAGGGAGGCACTGAAGCTTTCTTT.

The count of this clone is one. The junction shows a germline mismatch at one end, possibly a read error. V is TRBV7-9 and J is TRBJ2-7, with 13 positions matching TRBD2. The CDR3 runs 15 residues. The V gene's germline CDR1 is SEHNR and CDR2 FQNEAQ (reference sequence). The CDR3 sequence is CASSLAYGTSGTETF. In DNA, the CDR3 is TGTGCCAGCAGCTTAGCGTACGGGACTAGCGGGACCGAGACCTTC.

This chain uses TRBV2 with TRBJ2-5, with 8 bases lining up with TRBD1. Trimming removed 1 base from V and 3 bases from J; junction bases left unmatched: 7. CDR3 length equals 16 residues. The germline gives CDR1 SNHLY, CDR2 FYNNEI. The CDR3: CASSEGPGQGKETQYF. CDR3 in DNA: TGTGCCAGCAGTGAAGGCCCTGGACAGGGCAAAGAGACCCAGTACTTC.

This sequence joins TRBV19 and TRBJ2-4; 8 nucleotides line up with TRBD1. The CDR3 extends over 14 amino acids. Germline assignment: CDR1 LNHDA and CDR2 SQIVND (reference sequence). The V and J ends lost 5 bases and 4 bases, in that order; junction bases with no gene match: 4. CDR3 sequence: CASSGDRLKNIQYF. The CDR3 coding sequence is TGTGCCAGTAGTGGGGACAGGCTAAAAAACATTCAGTACTTC.

The V gene is TRBV10-3, the J gene TRBJ2-7; possibly TRBD2 for D (6 bases). Trimming took off 4 bases at V and 4 bases at J, with 14 bases between the two ends. The CDR3 runs to 14 residues. The germline V gene encodes CDR1 ENHRY and CDR2 SYGVKD. CDR3 nucleotide sequence: TGTGCCATCAGTGGGGAGAGGGCGGGGTACGAGCAGTACTTC. It encodes CAISGERAGYEQYF.

The chain employs TRBV6-5 and TRBJ1-5, with 7 nucleotides matching TRBD1. V lost 5 bases, J lost 2 bases, and 6 bases stayed unmatched. Per germline, CDR1 MNHEY and CDR2 SVGAGI. The CDR3 covers 15 residues. The CDR3 DNA reads TGTGCCAGCAGTCCACACAGGGGAGGCAATCAGCCCCAGCATTTT. This codes for CASSPHRGGNQPQHF.

The chain recombines TRBV7-2 with TRBJ2-5; D is undetermined. V was clipped by 1 base and J by 2 bases, with 11 bases between them. The CDR3 has 15 residues. Germline V gives CDR1 SGHTA, CDR2 FQGNSA. As DNA, the CDR3 is TGTGCCAGCAGCTTAGAACCCACAAGACAAGAGACCCAGTACTTC. Its protein is CASSLEPTRQETQYF.